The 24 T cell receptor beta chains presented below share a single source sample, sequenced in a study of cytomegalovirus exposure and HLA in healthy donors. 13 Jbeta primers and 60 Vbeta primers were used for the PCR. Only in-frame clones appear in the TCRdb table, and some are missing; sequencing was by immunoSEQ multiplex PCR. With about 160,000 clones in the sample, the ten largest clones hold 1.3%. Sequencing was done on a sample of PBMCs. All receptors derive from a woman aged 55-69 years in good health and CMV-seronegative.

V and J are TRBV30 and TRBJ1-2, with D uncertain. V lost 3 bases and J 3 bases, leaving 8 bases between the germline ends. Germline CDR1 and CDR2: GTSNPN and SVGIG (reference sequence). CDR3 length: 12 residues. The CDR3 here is CAWRSPDYGYTF. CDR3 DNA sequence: TGTGCCTGGAGGAGTCCCGACTATGGCTACACCTTC.

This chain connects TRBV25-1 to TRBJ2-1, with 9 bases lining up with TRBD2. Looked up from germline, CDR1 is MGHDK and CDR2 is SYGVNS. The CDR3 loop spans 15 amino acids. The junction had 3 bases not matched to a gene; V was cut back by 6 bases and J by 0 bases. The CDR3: CASRLAGHSYNEQFF. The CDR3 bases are TGTGCCAGCAGGCTAGCGGGGCACTCCTACAATGAGCAGTTCTTC.

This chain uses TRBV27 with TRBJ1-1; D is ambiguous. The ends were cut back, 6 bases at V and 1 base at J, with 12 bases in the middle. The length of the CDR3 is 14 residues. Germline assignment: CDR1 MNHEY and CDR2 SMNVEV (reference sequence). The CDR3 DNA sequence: TGTGCCAGCAGCCTAGAGGCATCGAACACTGAAGCTTTCTTT. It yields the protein CASSLEASNTEAFF.

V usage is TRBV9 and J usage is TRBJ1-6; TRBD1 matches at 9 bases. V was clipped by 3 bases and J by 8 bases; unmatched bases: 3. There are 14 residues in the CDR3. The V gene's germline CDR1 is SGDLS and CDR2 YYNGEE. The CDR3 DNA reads TGTGCCAGCAGCGGACAGGGGGTATATTCACCCCTCCACTTT. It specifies CASSGQGVYSPLHF.

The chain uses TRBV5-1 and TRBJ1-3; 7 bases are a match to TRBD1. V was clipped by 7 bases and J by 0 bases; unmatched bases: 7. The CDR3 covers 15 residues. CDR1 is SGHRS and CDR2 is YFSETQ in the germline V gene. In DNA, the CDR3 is TGCGCCAGCGGACGGACAGGCCTCTCTGGAAACACCATATATTTT. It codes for CASGRTGLSGNTIYF.

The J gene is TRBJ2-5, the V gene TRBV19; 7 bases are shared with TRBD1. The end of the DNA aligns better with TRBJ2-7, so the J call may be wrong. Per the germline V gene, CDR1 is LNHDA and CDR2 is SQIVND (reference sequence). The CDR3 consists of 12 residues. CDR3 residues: CASREQGYEQYF. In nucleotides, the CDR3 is TGTGCCAGTAGAGAACAGGGGTACGAGCAGTACTTC.

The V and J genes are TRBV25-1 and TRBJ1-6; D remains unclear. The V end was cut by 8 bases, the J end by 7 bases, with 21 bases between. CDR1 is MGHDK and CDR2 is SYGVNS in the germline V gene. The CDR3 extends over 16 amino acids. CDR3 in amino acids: CASRRPGRGGNSPLHF. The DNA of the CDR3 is TGTGCCAGCCGCCGCCCGGGCCGGGGTGGGAATTCACCCCTCCACTTT.

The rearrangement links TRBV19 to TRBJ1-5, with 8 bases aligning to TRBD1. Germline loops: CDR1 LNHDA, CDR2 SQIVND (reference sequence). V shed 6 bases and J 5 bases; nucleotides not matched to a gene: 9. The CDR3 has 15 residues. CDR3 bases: TGTGCCAGTAGATGGGGACAGGCCGTGGATCAGCCCCAGCATTTT. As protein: CASRWGQAVDQPQHF.

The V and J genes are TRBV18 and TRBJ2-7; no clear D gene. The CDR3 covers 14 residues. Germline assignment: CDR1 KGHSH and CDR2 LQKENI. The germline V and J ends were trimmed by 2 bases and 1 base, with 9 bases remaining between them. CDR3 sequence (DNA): TGTGCCAGCTCACCAAATCCACATTCCTACGAGCAGTACTTC. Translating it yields CASSPNPHSYEQYF.

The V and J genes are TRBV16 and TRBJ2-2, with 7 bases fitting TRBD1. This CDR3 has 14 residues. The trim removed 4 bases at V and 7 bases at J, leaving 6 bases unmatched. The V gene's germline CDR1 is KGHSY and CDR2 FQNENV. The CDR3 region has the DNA TGTGCCAGCAGCCCCGGGACAGTAGTCGGGGAGCTGTTTTTT. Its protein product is CASSPGTVVGELFF.

CDR3 DNA sequence: TGTGCCAGCAGCCCGCCGGGAGAGACCCAGTACTTC. Its translation is CASSPPGETQYF. This sequence joins TRBV27 and TRBJ2-5; D remains unclear. CDR1 is MNHEY, CDR2 SMNVEV, per germline (reference sequence). The CDR3 is 12 amino acids. Trimming took off 6 bases at V and 4 bases at J, with 9 bases between the two ends.

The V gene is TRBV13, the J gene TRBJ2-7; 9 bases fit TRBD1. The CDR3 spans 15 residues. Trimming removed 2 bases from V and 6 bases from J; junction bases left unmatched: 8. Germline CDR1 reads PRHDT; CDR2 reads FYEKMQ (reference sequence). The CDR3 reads CASSLIRTGDFEQYF. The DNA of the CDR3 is TGTGCCAGCAGCTTAATAAGGACAGGGGATTTCGAGCAGTACTTC.

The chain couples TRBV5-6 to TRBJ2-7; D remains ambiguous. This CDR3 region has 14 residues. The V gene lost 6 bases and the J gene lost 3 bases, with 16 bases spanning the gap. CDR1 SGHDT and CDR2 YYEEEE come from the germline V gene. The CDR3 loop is CASNPQYRIYEQYF. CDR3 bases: TGTGCCAGCAACCCACAGTACAGAATCTACGAGCAGTACTTC.

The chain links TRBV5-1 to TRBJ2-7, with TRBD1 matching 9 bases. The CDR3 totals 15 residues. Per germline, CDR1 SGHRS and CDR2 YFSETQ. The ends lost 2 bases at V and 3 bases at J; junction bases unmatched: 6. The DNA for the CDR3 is TGCGCCAGCAGCTTTCGGGGACAGGGAAGCTACGAGCAGTACTTC. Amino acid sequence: CASSFRGQGSYEQYF. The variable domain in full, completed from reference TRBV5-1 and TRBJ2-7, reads KAGVTQTPRYLIKTRGQQVTLSCSPISGHRSVSWYQQTPGQGLQFLFEYFSETQRNKGNFPGRFSGRQFSNSRSEMNVSTLELGDSALYLCASSFRGQGSYEQYFGPGTRLTVT.

In DNA form, the CDR3 reads TGTGCCAGCAGTTTATGGGCCGGCTCTGGAAACACCATATATTTT. Translation gives CASSLWAGSGNTIYF. This chain connects TRBV27 to TRBJ1-3, with D hard to call. The CDR3 totals 15 residues. Germline CDR1 MNHEY, CDR2 SMNVEV (reference sequence). V was pared by 1 base and J by 0 bases, with 7 bases between.

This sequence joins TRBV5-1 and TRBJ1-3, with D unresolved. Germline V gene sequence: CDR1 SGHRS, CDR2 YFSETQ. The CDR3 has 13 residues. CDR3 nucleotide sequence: TGCGCTTCGGGGTTATATTCTGGAAACACCATATATTTT. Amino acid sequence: CASGLYSGNTIYF.

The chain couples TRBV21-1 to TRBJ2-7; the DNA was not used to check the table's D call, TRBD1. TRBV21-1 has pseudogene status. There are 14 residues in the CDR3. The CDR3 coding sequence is TGTGCCAGCAAGGGGGCCCCAAGCACCTACGAGCAGTACTTC. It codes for CASKGAPSTYEQYF.

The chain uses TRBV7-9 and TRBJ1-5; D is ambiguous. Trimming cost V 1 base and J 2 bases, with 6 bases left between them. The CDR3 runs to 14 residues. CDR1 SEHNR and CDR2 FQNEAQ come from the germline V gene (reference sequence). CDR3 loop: CASSLGPGNQPQHF. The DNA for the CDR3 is TGTGCCAGCAGCTTAGGTCCGGGCAATCAGCCCCAGCATTTT.

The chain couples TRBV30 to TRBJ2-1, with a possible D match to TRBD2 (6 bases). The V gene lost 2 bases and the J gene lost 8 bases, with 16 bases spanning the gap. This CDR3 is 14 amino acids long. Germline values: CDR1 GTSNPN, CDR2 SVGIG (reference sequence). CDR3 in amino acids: CAWSMGGGGDEQFF. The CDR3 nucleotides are TGTGCCTGGAGTATGGGGGGAGGTGGCGATGAGCAGTTCTTC.

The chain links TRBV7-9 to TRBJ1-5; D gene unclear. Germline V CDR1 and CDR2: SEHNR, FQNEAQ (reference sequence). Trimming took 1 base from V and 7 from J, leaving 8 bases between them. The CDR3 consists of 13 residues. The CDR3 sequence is CASSLEEGQPQHF. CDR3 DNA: TGTGCCAGCAGCTTAGAGGAGGGACAGCCCCAGCATTTT.

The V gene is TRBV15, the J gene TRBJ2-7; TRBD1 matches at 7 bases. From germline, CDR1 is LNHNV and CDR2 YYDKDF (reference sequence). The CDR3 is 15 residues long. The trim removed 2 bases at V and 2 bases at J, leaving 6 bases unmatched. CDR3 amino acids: CATSRQSGGAYEQYF. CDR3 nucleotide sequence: TGTGCCACCAGCAGACAATCAGGGGGAGCCTACGAGCAGTACTTC.

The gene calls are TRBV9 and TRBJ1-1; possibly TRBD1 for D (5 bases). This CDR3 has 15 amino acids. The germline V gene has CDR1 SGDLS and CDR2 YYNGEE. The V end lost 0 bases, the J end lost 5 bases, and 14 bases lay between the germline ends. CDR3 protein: CASSVGVGAGTEAFF. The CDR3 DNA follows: TGTGCCAGCAGCGTAGGTGTGGGCGCAGGGACTGAAGCTTTCTTT. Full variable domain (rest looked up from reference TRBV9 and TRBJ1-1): DSGVTQTPKHLITATGQRVTLRCSPRSGDLSVYWYQQSLDQGLQFLIQYYNGEERAKGNILERFSAQQFPDLHSELNLSSLELGDSALYFCASSVGVGAGTEAFFGQGTRLTVV.

The chain's CDR3 is CARSLFQGQGLYSNQPQHF. CDR3 nucleotides: TGTGCCAGAAGCTTGTTTCAGGGACAGGGGCTTTATAGCAATCAGCCCCAGCATTTT. The chain carries TRBV5-3 and TRBJ1-5; the match to TRBD1 covers 10 bases. TRBV5-3 is identified as an open reading frame with a role that is uncertain. The CDR3 length is 19 residues. V lost 1 base, J lost 0 bases, and 10 bases stayed unmatched.

The DNA of the CDR3 is TGTGCCAGCACCCCTCCGGGACTAGGGGGCAATGAGCAGTTCTTC. This sequence encodes CASTPPGLGGNEQFF. The chain has TRBV6-5 and TRBJ2-1; 8 bases are shared with TRBD2. Unmatched junction bases numbered 11, after V lost 7 bases and J lost 6 bases. The germline V gene encodes CDR1 MNHEY and CDR2 SVGAGI. The CDR3 extends over 15 amino acids.